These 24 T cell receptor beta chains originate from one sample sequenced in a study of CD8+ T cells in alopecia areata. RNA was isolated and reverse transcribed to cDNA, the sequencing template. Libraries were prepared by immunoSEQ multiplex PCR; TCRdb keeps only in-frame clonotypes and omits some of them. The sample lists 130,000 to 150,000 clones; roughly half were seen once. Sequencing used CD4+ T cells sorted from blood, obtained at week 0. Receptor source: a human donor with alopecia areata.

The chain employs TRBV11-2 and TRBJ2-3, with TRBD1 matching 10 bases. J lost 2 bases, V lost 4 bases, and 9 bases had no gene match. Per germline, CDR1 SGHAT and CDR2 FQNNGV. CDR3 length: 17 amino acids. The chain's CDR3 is CASSSRQGATLTDTQYF. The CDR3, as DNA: TGTGCCAGCAGCTCGAGACAGGGGGCTACCCTCACAGATACGCAGTATTTT. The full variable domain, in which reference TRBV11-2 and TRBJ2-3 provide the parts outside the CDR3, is EAGVAQSPRYKIIEKRQSVAFWCNPISGHATLYWYQQILGQGPKLLIQFQNNGVVDDSQLPKDRFSAERLKGVDSTLKIQPAKLEDSAVYLCASSSRQGATLTDTQYFGPGTRLTVL.

Written as DNA, the CDR3 is TGTGCCTGGAGTTTATGGAGGGCTGGAAACACCATATATTTT. This sequence encodes CAWSLWRAGNTIYF. The V call is TRBV30, the J call TRBJ1-3, with D unresolved. CDR1 is GTSNPN, CDR2 SVGIG, per germline (reference sequence). The CDR3 extends over 14 amino acids. V was pared by 2 bases and J by 2 bases, with 10 bases between.

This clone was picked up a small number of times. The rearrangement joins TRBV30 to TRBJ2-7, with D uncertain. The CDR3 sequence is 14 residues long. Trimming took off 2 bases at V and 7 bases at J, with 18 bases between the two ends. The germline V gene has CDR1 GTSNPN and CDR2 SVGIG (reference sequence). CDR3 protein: CAWSPFSQRVEQYF. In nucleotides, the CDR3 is TGTGCCTGGAGTCCATTTTCCCAGCGCGTGGAGCAGTACTTC.

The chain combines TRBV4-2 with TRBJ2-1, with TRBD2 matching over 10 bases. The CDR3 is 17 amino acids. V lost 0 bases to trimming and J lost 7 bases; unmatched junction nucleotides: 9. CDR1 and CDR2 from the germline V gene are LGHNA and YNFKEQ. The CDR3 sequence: CASSQDLGAGGRNEQFF. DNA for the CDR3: TGTGCCAGCAGCCAAGATCTGGGAGCGGGAGGGAGGAATGAGCAGTTCTTC.

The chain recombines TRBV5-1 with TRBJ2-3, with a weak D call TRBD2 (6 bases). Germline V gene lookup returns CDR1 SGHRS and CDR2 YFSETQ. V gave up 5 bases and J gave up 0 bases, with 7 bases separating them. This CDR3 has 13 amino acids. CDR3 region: CASRAGSTDTQYF. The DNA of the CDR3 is TGCGCCAGCAGGGCGGGAAGCACAGATACGCAGTATTTT.

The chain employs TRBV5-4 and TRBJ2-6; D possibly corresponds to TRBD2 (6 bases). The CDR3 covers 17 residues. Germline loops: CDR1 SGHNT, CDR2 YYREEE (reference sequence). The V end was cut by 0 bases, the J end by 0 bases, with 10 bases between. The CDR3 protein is CASSLEPGSSGANVLTF. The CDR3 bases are TGTGCCAGCAGCTTGGAACCCGGGAGCTCTGGGGCCAACGTCCTGACTTTC. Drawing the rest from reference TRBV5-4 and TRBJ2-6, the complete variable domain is ETGVTQSPTHLIKTRGQQVTLRCSSQSGHNTVSWYQQALGQGPQFIFQYYREEENGRGNFPPRFSGLQFPNYSSELNVNALELDDSALYLCASSLEPGSSGANVLTFGAGSRLTVL.

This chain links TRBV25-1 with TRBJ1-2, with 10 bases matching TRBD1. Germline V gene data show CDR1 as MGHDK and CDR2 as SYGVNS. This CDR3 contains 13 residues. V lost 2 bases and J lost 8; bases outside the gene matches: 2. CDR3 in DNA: TGTGCCAGCAGTGAAGGGGACAGGGGCGGCTACACCTTC. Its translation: CASSEGDRGGYTF.

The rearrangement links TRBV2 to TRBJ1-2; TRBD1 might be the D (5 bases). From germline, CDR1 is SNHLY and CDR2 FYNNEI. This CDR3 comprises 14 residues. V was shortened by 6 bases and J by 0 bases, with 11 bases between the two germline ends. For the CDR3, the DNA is TGTGCCAGCAGACAGACAGTACCTAACTATGGCTACACCTTC. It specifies CASRQTVPNYGYTF.

The CDR3 region has the DNA TGCGCCAGCAGCCCCCTCGTCGACCCGGCGATGAACACTGAAGCTTTCTTT. Protein: CASSPLVDPAMNTEAFF. The rearrangement links TRBV4-1 to TRBJ1-1; no clear D gene. Trimming took 4 bases from V and 0 from J, leaving 18 bases between them. Germline V gene sequence: CDR1 MGHRA, CDR2 YSYEKL. The CDR3 is 17 amino acids.

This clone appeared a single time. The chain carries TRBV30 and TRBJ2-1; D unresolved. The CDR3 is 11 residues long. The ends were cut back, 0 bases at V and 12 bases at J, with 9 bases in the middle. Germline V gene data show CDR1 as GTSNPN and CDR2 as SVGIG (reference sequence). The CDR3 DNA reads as TGTGCCTGGAGTGTGAGGTTTGGGCAGTTCTTC. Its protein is CAWSVRFGQFF.

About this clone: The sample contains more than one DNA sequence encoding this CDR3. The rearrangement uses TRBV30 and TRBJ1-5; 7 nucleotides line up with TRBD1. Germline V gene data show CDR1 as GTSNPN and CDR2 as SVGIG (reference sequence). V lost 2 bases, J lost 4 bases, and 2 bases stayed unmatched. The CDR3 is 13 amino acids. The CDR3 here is CAWSPDRNQPQHF. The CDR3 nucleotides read TGTGCCTGGAGTCCGGACAGGAATCAGCCCCAGCATTTT.

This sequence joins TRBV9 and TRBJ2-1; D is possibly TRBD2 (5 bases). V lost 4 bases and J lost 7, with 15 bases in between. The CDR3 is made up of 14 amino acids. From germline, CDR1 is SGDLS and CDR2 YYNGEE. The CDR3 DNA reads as TGTGCCAGCAGCCCCCGTGAGGGTGGGAATGAGCAGTTCTTC. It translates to CASSPREGGNEQFF. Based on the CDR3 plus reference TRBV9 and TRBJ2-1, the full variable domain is DSGVTQTPKHLITATGQRVTLRCSPRSGDLSVYWYQQSLDQGLQFLIQYYNGEERAKGNILERFSAQQFPDLHSELNLSSLELGDSALYFCASSPREGGNEQFFGPGTRLTVL.

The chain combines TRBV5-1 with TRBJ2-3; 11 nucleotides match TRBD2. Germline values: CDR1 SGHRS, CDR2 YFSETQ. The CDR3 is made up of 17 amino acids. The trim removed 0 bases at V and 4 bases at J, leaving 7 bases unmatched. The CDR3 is CASSLVRTSGPADTQYF. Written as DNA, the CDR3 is TGCGCCAGCAGCTTGGTCCGGACTAGCGGGCCCGCAGATACGCAGTATTTT.

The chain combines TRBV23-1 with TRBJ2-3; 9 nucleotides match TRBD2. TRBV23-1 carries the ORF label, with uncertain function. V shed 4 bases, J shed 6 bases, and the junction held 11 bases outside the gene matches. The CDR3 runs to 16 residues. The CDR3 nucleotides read TGCGCCAGCAGTCGTGTTAGCGGGAGTATCACGGATACGCAGTATTTT. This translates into CASSRVSGSITDTQYF.

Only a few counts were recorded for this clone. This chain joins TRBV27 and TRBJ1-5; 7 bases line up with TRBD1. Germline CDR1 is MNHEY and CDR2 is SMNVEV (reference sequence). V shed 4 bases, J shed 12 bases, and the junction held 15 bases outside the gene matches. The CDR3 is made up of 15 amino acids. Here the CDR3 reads CASSSPGTAGYRQHF. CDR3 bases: TGTGCCAGCAGTTCCCCCGGGACAGCGGGCTATCGCCAGCATTTT.

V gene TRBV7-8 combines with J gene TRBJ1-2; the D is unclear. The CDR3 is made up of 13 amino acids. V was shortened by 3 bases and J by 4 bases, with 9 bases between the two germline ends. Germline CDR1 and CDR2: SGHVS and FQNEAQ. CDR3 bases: TGTGCCAGCAGCTTGACCTATCCCTATGGCTACACCTTC. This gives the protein CASSLTYPYGYTF.

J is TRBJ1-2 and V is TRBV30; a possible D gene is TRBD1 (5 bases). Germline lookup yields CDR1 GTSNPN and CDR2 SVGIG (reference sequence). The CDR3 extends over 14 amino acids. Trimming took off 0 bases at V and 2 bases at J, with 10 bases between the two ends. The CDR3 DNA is TGTGCCTGGAGTGTAATGGGGGGGAACTATGGCTACACCTTC. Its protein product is CAWSVMGGNYGYTF.

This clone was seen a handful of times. The CDR3 loop reads CAWRAGPYEQYF. The CDR3 nucleotides are TGTGCCTGGAGGGCAGGCCCCTACGAGCAGTACTTC. The genes are TRBV30 and TRBJ2-7, with unresolved D. Germline CDR1 and CDR2: GTSNPN and SVGIG (reference sequence). This CDR3 contains 12 residues. With 3 bases removed from V and 2 bases from J, the gap between germline ends came to 8 bases.

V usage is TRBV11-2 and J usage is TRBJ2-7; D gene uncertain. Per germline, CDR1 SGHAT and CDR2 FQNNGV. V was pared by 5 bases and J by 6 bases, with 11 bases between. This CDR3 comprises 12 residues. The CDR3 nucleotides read TGTGCCAGCAGCCCCCGCCCCCTCGAGCAGTACTTC. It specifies CASSPRPLEQYF.

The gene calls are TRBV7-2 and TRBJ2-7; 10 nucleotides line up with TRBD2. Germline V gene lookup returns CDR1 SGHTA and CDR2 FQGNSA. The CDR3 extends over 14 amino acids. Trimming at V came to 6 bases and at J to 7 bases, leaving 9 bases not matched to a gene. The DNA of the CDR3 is TGTGCCAGCAGTCCTAGCGGGAGAGCGTGGGAGCAGTACTTC. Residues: CASSPSGRAWEQYF.

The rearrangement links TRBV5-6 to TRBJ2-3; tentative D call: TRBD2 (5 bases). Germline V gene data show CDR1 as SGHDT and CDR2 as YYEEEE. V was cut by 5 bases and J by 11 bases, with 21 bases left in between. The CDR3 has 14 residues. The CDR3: CASRLGQPGLRQYF. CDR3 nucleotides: TGTGCCAGCAGGCTGGGTCAACCGGGGTTGAGGCAGTATTTT. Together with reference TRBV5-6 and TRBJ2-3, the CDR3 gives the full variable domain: DAGVTQSPTHLIKTRGQQVTLRCSPKSGHDTVSWYQQALGQGPQFIFQYYEEEERQRGNFPDRFSGHQFPNYSSELNVNALLLGDSALYLCASRLGQPGLRQYFGPGTRLTVL.

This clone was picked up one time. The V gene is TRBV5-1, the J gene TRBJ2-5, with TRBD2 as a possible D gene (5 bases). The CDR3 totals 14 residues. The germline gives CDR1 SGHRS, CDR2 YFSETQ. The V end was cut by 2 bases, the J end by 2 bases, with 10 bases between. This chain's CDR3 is CASSFLAPQETQYF. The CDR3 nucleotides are TGCGCCAGCAGCTTCCTAGCCCCTCAAGAGACCCAGTACTTC.

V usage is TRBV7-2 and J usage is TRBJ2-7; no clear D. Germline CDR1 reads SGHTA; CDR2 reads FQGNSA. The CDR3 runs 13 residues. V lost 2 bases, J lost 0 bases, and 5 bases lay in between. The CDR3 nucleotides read TGTGCCAGCAGCTTACCGAGCTCCTACGAGCAGTACTTC. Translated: CASSLPSSYEQYF. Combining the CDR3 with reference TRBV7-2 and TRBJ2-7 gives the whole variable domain GAGVSQSPSNKVTEKGKDVELRCDPISGHTALYWYRQSLGQGLEFLIYFQGNSAPDKSGLPSDRFSAERTGGSVSTLTIQRTQQEDSAVYLCASSLPSSYEQYFGPGTRLTVT.

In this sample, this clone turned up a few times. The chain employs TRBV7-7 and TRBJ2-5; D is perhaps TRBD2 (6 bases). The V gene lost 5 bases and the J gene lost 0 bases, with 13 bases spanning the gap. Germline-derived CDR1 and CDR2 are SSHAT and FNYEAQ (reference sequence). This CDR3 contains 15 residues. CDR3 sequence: CASSPGRGYQETQYF. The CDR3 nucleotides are TGTGCCAGCAGCCCTGGACGGGGGTACCAAGAGACCCAGTACTTC.